This T cell receptor (beta chain) is drawn from a study of T cells in Graves' hyperthyroidism and ophthalmopathy (dated by TCRdb to about 2019). Background on the whole study: Peripheral blood was collected at initial diagnosis, before any treatment. The paper reports TCR Vbeta CDR3 sequencing of more than 120 peripheral blood samples: 43 ophthalmopathy, some 80 hyperthyroidism and 17 progressor patients. A discovery cohort of about 100 patients, roughly 45 with Graves' ophthalmopathy and 57 with stable Graves' hyperthyroidism, was used to find distinguishing TCR V-J signatures. Whether ophthalmopathy could be predicted prospectively was tested in an independent validation cohort made up of under 20 hyperthyroidism patients plus 17 patients who later progressed to ophthalmopathy. The study also compared thyroid tissue and blood T-cell repertoires from about 6 Graves' hyperthyroidism patients. Once sampling was done, hyperthyroidism patients were given methimazole at a starting dose of 30 mg daily, whereas ophthalmopathy patients were given high-dose intravenous methylprednisolone. The 85 to 100 discovery patients were divided at random into training and test sets in a 7:3 ratio. Results the study describes overall, beyond this receptor: Sample size was not statistically predetermined, and blinding of investigators to group allocation was not performed. Most expanded thyroid clonotypes (frequency above 0.001) were also detected in blood, a finding suggesting that blood repertoires may reflect thyroid immune responses. In cross-validation, a model built on a 13 V-J signature told ophthalmopathy apart from stable hyperthyroidism with approximately 90% sensitivity and approximately 81% specificity, and in testing the same model reached 80%/75%. In validation, the model predicted progression to ophthalmopathy a median of about 6 months before onset, with about 67% sensitivity and more than 72% specificity.

This clonotype has ten or more counts. The antigen it recognizes is unknown. The input lacks base qualities; no much larger clone sits a single base away. TCR beta CDR3 regions were amplified from RNA transcripts. The TCR CDR3 was subjected to a first round of RT-PCR using the HTBI primer set and the Qiagen OneStep RT-PCR kit. Libraries were constructed in a second round of multiplex PCR, after which size selection and purification were carried out. Paired-end sequencing of the libraries was performed with 100 bp reads on an Illumina HiSeq2000. Concerning the study's data processing: Raw data were processed with SOAPnuke, discarding reads with adapters, uncalled bases, mean Phred below 15, or no exact constant-primer or identifier match. High-quality paired reads were merged with COPE v1.2.5, and unique nucleotide sequences were defined as clonotypes. MiTCR v1.1 was used to align the clonotypes against IMGT TRBV, TRBD and TRBJ reference segments. Only V-J combinations with frequency above 0.0001, covering 99% to 99.2% of repertoires, were analysed. A TCS score was defined as the ratio of F50 (clonal expansion) to E x V (chaos), with BLOSUM62-based TCRdist applied between CDR3 peptides within each V-J. Welch's t-statistics and random forest reduced 450 to 600 V-J features to roughly 13, which were used in a naive Bayes classifier (R e1071). TCRdb passed the public sequencing reads through fastp at Q25 and MiXCR, retaining productive beta sequences. Entries are consolidated by CDR3 protein sequence, retaining the most common genes and DNA. The V and J calls here are based on TCRdb, not the publication. The sample data list 500,000 to 750,000 distinct CDR3 sequences, and approximately 15% of these were observed just once. The ten top clones hold 7.1% of the sample.

The germline V gene specifies MNHNS as CDR1 and SASEGT as CDR2. From its cysteine to its phenylalanine, the CDR3 spans 15 amino acids. The only DNA kept is the CDR3, 45 bases in frame from the first base. The germline ends are 14 bases apart after V is trimmed by 5 bases and J by 1 base. Ophthalmopathy patients had moderately to severely active disease, Clinical Activity Score of at least 3, NOSPECS grade of at least 4, and duration under 3 months. Any patient with an uncontrolled infection, another autoimmune disease, pregnancy or lactation was excluded. Diagnoses were established on the basis of clinical symptoms, serum thyroxine and TRAb, thyroid ultrasound, and orbital computed tomography. PBMCs were separated from about 10 ml of fresh peripheral blood using Ficoll-Paque density gradient centrifugation. Total RNA was extracted with Trizol reagent, and quality was checked on an Agilent 2100 Bioanalyzer.

This chain joins TRBV6-1 to TRBJ1-1, with TRBD1 perhaps the D gene, on 6 matching bases. The TCR sequence derives from a woman between 18 and 30 years old with Graves' ophthalmopathy. Sequencing was performed on blood. The nucleotide sequence reads as follows: TGTGCCAGCAGTATACGCGACAGGCAGAACACTGAAGCTTTCTTT. It is translated as CASSIRDRQNTEAFF.